These 15 T cell receptor beta chains were sequenced from one sample in a study of OX40 agonist ivuxolimab in advanced cancers. The library relied on the immunoSEQ multiplex PCR assay. TCRdb holds this immuneACCESS table with in-frame rearrangements only. Some clones are missing; in checked studies, unresolved V genes explain under half, and the rest has no known cause. The sample table lists 30,000 to 40,000 clones, about 80% of them with a count of one. The top ten clonotypes cover over 20% of the sample. Here the sequenced sample was CD4+ or CD8+ T cells sorted from blood, taken in a trial of the OX40 agonist ivuxolimab. The source is an adult with an advanced solid tumor such as melanoma, head and neck, liver or kidney cancer.

The V gene is TRBV21-1, the J gene TRBJ2-7; TRBD1 is the table's D call and was not checked against the DNA. TRBV21-1 is a pseudogene segment. The CDR3 spans 15 residues. The CDR3 region is CASSKGSTGDYEQYF. The CDR3 bases are TGTGCCAGCAGCAAAGGTTCTACAGGGGACTACGAGCAGTACTTC.

V is TRBV7-2 and J is TRBJ2-7, with D possibly matching TRBD1 (5 bases). CDR3 size: 13 residues. Trimming stripped 5 bases from V and 2 bases from J, with 10 bases between. Looked up from germline, CDR1 is SGHTA and CDR2 is FQGNSA. The CDR3 loop reads CASSPDSTYEQYF. The CDR3 DNA reads TGTGCCAGCAGCCCCGACAGTACCTACGAGCAGTACTTC.

The chain combines TRBV7-9 with TRBJ2-5; TRBD2 matches 8 bases. Germline loops: CDR1 SEHNR, CDR2 FQNEAQ (reference sequence). J was trimmed by 5 bases and V by 5 bases; bases with no gene match: 4. CDR3 size: 13 residues. CDR3 loop: CASSTGGEETQYF. The DNA for the CDR3 is TGTGCCAGCAGCACCGGGGGGGAGGAGACCCAGTACTTC. The whole variable domain, remainder taken from reference TRBV7-9 and TRBJ2-5, is DTGVSQNPRHKITKRGQNVTFRCDPISEHNRLYWYRQTLGQGPEFLTYFQNEAQLEKSRLLSDRFSAERPKGSFSTLEIQRTEQGDSAMYLCASSTGGEETQYFGPGTRLLVL.

The rearrangement links TRBV25-1 to TRBJ1-5, with TRBD1 matching over 8 bases. CDR1 MGHDK and CDR2 SYGVNS come from the germline V gene. The length of the CDR3 is 15 residues. The V gene end was trimmed by 5 bases and the J gene end by 3 bases; junction bases not matched to a gene: 6. The CDR3 DNA is TGTGCCAGCAGTTTGACAGGGGCTTCCAATCAGCCCCAGCATTTT. It yields the protein CASSLTGASNQPQHF.

The chain couples TRBV5-4 to TRBJ2-7; 8 bases match TRBD1. Germline CDR1 SGHNT, CDR2 YYREEE (reference sequence). Trimming at V came to 2 bases and at J to 3 bases, leaving 7 bases not matched to a gene. The CDR3 spans 15 residues. Here the CDR3 DNA reads TGTGCCAGCAGCTTAAAAGAACAGGGGGTCTACGAGCAGTACTTC. It is translated as CASSLKEQGVYEQYF.

This chain uses TRBV13 with TRBJ2-5; possible D gene TRBD2, 5 bases. The germline V gene has CDR1 PRHDT and CDR2 FYEKMQ (reference sequence). The CDR3 spans 13 residues. Trimming pared 0 bases from V and 4 bases from J, leaving 6 bases between. The CDR3 nucleotides are TGTGCCAGCAGCTTAGGGGAGGCAGAGACCCAGTACTTC. Translated, it gives CASSLGEAETQYF.

CDR3 coding DNA: TGTGCCAGCAGCCCGGGGGTCTACTCCTACGAGCAGTACTTC. Translation: CASSPGVYSYEQYF. The chain recombines TRBV7-2 with TRBJ2-7, with TRBD2 as a possible D gene (6 bases). The CDR3 runs 14 residues. The V and J ends lost 5 bases and 0 bases respectively, with 11 bases between them. Per the germline V gene, CDR1 is SGHTA and CDR2 is FQGNSA.

This clone was found a few times. The V call is TRBV21-1, the J call TRBJ1-6; the DNA was not compared with TRBD1, the D call given in the table. TRBV21-1 is a known pseudogene. The CDR3 is made up of 15 amino acids. The CDR3 here is CAIFEGQGTMAPLHF. CDR3 in DNA: TGTGCCATCTTCGAAGGACAGGGGACTATGGCACCCCTCCACTTT.

V is TRBV7-9 and J is TRBJ2-2; no clear D gene. Between the trimmed V and J ends, which lost 1 base and 6 bases, there was a span of 9 bases. The V gene's germline CDR1 is SEHNR and CDR2 FQNEAQ (reference sequence). There are 14 residues in the CDR3. This chain's CDR3 is CASSLVGGPGELFF. The CDR3, as DNA: TGTGCCAGCAGCTTAGTCGGTGGTCCCGGGGAGCTGTTTTTT.

The chain carries TRBV2 and TRBJ2-7, with 10 positions matching TRBD1. The length of the CDR3 is 14 residues. V lost 6 bases and J lost 1; bases outside the gene matches: 3. The germline V gene has CDR1 SNHLY and CDR2 FYNNEI. This CDR3 is CASRRQGASYEQYV. The CDR3, as DNA: TGTGCCAGCAGACGACAGGGGGCGTCCTACGAGCAGTACGTC.

The rearrangement uses TRBV27 and TRBJ1-1; D gene unclear. CDR3 size: 14 residues. V was shortened by 3 bases and J by 2 bases, with 10 bases between the two germline ends. In germline, CDR1 is MNHEY, CDR2 SMNVEV (reference sequence). CDR3 protein: CASSFIGLNTEAFF. CDR3 sequence (DNA): TGTGCCAGCAGTTTTATCGGTCTAAACACTGAAGCTTTCTTT.

This clone was detected once. The rearrangement uses TRBV15 and TRBJ2-7; TRBD1 is a possible D gene (6 bases). Germline V CDR1 and CDR2: LNHNV, YYDKDF (reference sequence). The CDR3 extends over 16 amino acids. V was cut by 3 bases and J by 1 base, with 16 bases left in between. CDR3 DNA sequence: TGTGCCACCAGCAGTGCAGCTCCGACAGGTTCCTACGAGCAGTACGTC. Translated: CATSSAAPTGSYEQYV.

This clone has just a few counts. The J gene is TRBJ1-4, the V gene TRBV19, with TRBD1 matching over 9 bases. This CDR3 spans 13 amino acids. The ends lost 4 bases at V and 8 bases at J; junction bases unmatched: 2. Germline V CDR1 and CDR2: LNHDA, SQIVND (reference sequence). CDR3 nucleotides: TGTGCCAGTAGTAGACAGGGGGGCGAAAAACTGTTTTTT. Amino acids: CASSRQGGEKLFF.

This clone turned up a few times. The CDR3 nucleotides read TGTGCCAGCAGTTACGGGCGGGGGGCCAAAAACATTCAGTACTTC. Amino acids: CASSYGRGAKNIQYF. V is TRBV6-6 and J is TRBJ2-4; 7 bases align to TRBD2. The CDR3 spans 15 residues. The junction had 2 bases not matched to a gene; V was cut back by 2 bases and J by 1 base. Per the germline V gene, CDR1 is MNHNY and CDR2 is SVGAGI (reference sequence).

This clone appeared once. The rearrangement uses TRBV18 and TRBJ1-1; 7 positions match TRBD1. Germline V gene data show CDR1 as KGHSH and CDR2 as LQKENI. The J segment lost 0 bases and the V segment lost 2 bases, leaving 0 bases of the junction unmatched. The CDR3 is made up of 14 amino acids. The CDR3 DNA is TGTGCCAGCTCACCAGACAGGGTGAACACTGAAGCTTTCTTT. This gives the protein CASSPDRVNTEAFF. The variable domain in full, completed from reference TRBV18 and TRBJ1-1, reads NAGVMQNPRHLVRRRGQEARLRCSPMKGHSHVYWYRQLPEEGLKFMVYLQKENIIDESGMPKERFSAEFPKEGPSILRIQQVVRGDSAAYFCASSPDRVNTEAFFGQGTRLTVV.